These 14 T cell receptor beta chains originate from one sample sequenced in a study of cytomegalovirus exposure and HLA in healthy donors. It was with 60 Vbeta and 13 Jbeta primers that the PCR ran. Libraries were prepared by immunoSEQ multiplex PCR; TCRdb keeps only in-frame clonotypes and omits some of them. The repertoire holds about 83,000 clones, with about four fifths as singletons. Sequencing input: PBMCs. The receptors were sampled from a young woman in good health and CMV-seronegative.

This sequence joins TRBV29-1 and TRBJ2-1; D not certain. Germline V CDR1 and CDR2: SQVTM, ANQGSEA. V lost 3 bases and J lost 4, with 22 bases in between. This CDR3 has 17 residues. In nucleotides, the CDR3 is TGCAGCGTTGAGAAATTGCATTCCAGCGCCGGGTACAATGAGCAGTTCTTC. It codes for CSVEKLHSSAGYNEQFF.

This clone was found a few times. The genes are TRBV6-6 and TRBJ2-2, with D perhaps TRBD1 (5 bases). This CDR3 is built from 14 residues. V lost 5 bases, J lost 6 bases, and 13 bases lay in between. In germline, CDR1 is MNHNY, CDR2 SVGAGI (reference sequence). The CDR3 loop is CASSPQGNPGELFF. DNA for the CDR3: TGTGCCAGCAGTCCTCAGGGAAACCCCGGGGAGCTGTTTTTT.

The chain links TRBV5-6 to TRBJ1-3, with D possibly being TRBD1 (5 bases). The CDR3 runs 14 residues. CDR1 and CDR2 from the germline V gene are SGHDT and YYEEEE. Trimming cost V 4 bases and J 0 bases, with 8 bases left between them. The CDR3 is CASSPTGSGNTIYF. The CDR3 DNA follows: TGTGCCAGCAGCCCAACAGGCTCTGGAAACACCATATATTTT.

For this clone: The junction departs from germline at one end; a sequencing error may be responsible. The same CDR3 can be traced to other DNA sequences in this sample. The chain links TRBV9 to TRBJ2-5; 14 bases line up with TRBD2. Germline CDR1 and CDR2: SGDLS and YYNGEE. The CDR3 extends over 17 amino acids. The CDR3: CASSEGLAGEDPETQYF. CDR3 DNA: TGTGCCAGTAGCGAGGGACTAGCGGGAGAGGACCCGGAGACCCAGTACTTC.

The genes are TRBV25-1 and TRBJ1-2; possible D gene TRBD1, 6 bases. V dropped 5 bases and J dropped 4 bases, with 17 bases sitting between them. The CDR3 loop spans 15 amino acids. Looked up from germline, CDR1 is MGHDK and CDR2 is SYGVNS. The chain's CDR3 is CASSPRGGWGYGYTF. The DNA for the CDR3 is TGTGCCAGCAGTCCAAGGGGGGGTTGGGGCTATGGCTACACCTTC.

V gene TRBV9 combines with J gene TRBJ2-7; 10 positions agree with TRBD2. The CDR3 runs 14 residues. V gave up 4 bases and J gave up 3 bases; unmatched junction bases: 4. Per the germline V gene, CDR1 is SGDLS and CDR2 is YYNGEE. The CDR3 loop reads CASSPRLAGYEQYF. The CDR3 DNA reads as TGTGCCAGCAGCCCCCGACTAGCGGGCTACGAGCAGTACTTC.

The chain recombines TRBV11-2 with TRBJ2-2; TRBD2 might be the D (6 bases). Looked up from germline, CDR1 is SGHAT and CDR2 is FQNNGV. There are 12 residues in the CDR3. Trimming took 5 bases from V and 7 from J, leaving 8 bases between them. CDR3 residues: CASSRRGGELFF. DNA for the CDR3: TGTGCCAGCAGCCGGAGGGGCGGGGAGCTGTTTTTT. Full variable domain (outside the CDR3, taken from reference TRBV11-2 and TRBJ2-2): EAGVAQSPRYKIIEKRQSVAFWCNPISGHATLYWYQQILGQGPKLLIQFQNNGVVDDSQLPKDRFSAERLKGVDSTLKIQPAKLEDSAVYLCASSRRGGELFFGEGSRLTVL.

There are a few counts of this clone. This chain connects TRBV7-9 to TRBJ1-1; no clear D gene. V dropped 1 base and J dropped 5 bases, with 5 bases sitting between them. CDR1 is SEHNR, CDR2 FQNEAQ, per germline (reference sequence). The CDR3 is made up of 12 amino acids. The CDR3, as DNA: TGTGCCAGCAGCTTAGTTCGGACTGAAGCTTTCTTT. Residues: CASSLVRTEAFF.

About this clone: Other nucleotide sequences in the sample specify the same CDR3. The chain carries TRBV6-6 and TRBJ2-7, with D perhaps matching TRBD2 (5 bases). Germline CDR1 MNHNY, CDR2 SVGAGI (reference sequence). Trimming left V 0 bases short and J 2 bases short, with 5 bases between. The CDR3 extends over 13 amino acids. DNA for the CDR3: TGTGCCAGCAGTTACTCGGAGGCCTACGAGCAGTACTTC. Encoded protein: CASSYSEAYEQYF.

The chain employs TRBV7-6 and TRBJ2-5; D is perhaps TRBD2 (5 bases). Trimming removed 0 bases from V and 3 bases from J, with 17 bases in between. Germline CDR1 reads SGHVS; CDR2 reads FNYEAQ. The CDR3 totals 17 residues. The CDR3 protein is CASSLAIADLGKETQYF. The CDR3 nucleotides are TGTGCCAGCAGCTTAGCGATAGCCGACCTCGGGAAAGAGACCCAGTACTTC.

This sequence joins TRBV28 and TRBJ2-3, with D possibly being TRBD2 (5 bases). Germline CDR1 and CDR2: MDHEN and SYDVKM. V gave up 7 bases and J gave up 0 bases, with 17 bases separating them. The CDR3 runs 16 residues. The CDR3 region has the DNA TGTGCCAGCACCCCATACCGGGAAAGGAGCACAGATACGCAGTATTTT. The encoded protein is CASTPYRERSTDTQYF.

This chain joins TRBV5-1 and TRBJ2-3, with TRBD2 identical over 7 bases. J lost 0 bases, V lost 2 bases, and 3 bases had no gene match. CDR3 length equals 15 residues. Germline V gene sequence: CDR1 SGHRS, CDR2 YFSETQ. The CDR3 here is CASSLGSGSTDTQYF. The CDR3 DNA follows: TGCGCCAGCAGCTTAGGTAGCGGGAGCACAGATACGCAGTATTTT.

The chain recombines TRBV30 with TRBJ2-1, with D unclear. CDR3 size: 11 residues. Trimming shortened V by 4 bases and J by 8 bases, and 9 bases separated the two germline ends. Germline V CDR1 and CDR2: GTSNPN, SVGIG (reference sequence). CDR3 sequence: CAWKRRDEQFF. Here the CDR3 DNA reads TGTGCCTGGAAACGACGGGATGAGCAGTTCTTC.

The table lists this clone with a count of one. The chain carries TRBV9 and TRBJ2-7; possible D gene TRBD2, 5 bases. V was cut by 4 bases and J by 0 bases, with 14 bases left in between. Germline lookup yields CDR1 SGDLS and CDR2 YYNGEE. This CDR3 spans 15 amino acids. The CDR3 is CASSSGLPSSYEQYF. For the CDR3, the DNA is TGTGCCAGCAGCTCTGGACTCCCCAGCTCCTACGAGCAGTACTTC.